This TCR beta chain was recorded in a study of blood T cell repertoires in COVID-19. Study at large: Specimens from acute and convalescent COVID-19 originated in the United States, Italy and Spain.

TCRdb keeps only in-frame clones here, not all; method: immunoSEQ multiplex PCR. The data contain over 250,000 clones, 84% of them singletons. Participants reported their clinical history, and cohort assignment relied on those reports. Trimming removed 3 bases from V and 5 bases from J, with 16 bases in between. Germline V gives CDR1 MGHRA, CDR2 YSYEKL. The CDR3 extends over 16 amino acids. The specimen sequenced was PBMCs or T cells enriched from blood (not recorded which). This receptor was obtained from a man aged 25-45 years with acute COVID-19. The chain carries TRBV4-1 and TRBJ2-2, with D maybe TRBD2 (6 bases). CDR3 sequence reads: CASSHLTAGGTGELFF. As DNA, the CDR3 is TGCGCCAGCAGCCACCTCACAGCCGGAGGGACCGGGGAGCTGTTTTTT.